This entry describes one T cell receptor (beta chain). Its antigen is unknown. PCR amplification relied on 60 Vbeta primers (plus 13 Jbeta primers). Assay used: immunoSEQ multiplex PCR; TCRdb lists only in-frame clones, some missing. The sample has 170,000 or so clones, 80% seen once; the top ten hold about 0.7%. This sample was taken from a study of cytomegalovirus exposure and HLA in healthy donors. It was healthy bone marrow donors who served as donors. General study results and limits: The sole available immune exposure information was CMV serostatus. About 90% or about 30% of the time was how often most TCR beta V segments were productive, according to an earlier analysis.

This CDR3 is 13 amino acids long. Germline assignment: CDR1 SGHRS and CDR2 YFSETQ. Deletions cut 4 bases from V and 2 bases from J, with 10 bases between. The TCR sequence derives from a boy under 18 in good health and CMV-seronegative. J is TRBJ2-7 and V is TRBV5-1, with D maybe TRBD1 (6 bases). Sequencing input: PBMCs. The CDR3 reads CASSRDIAYEQYF. The CDR3 nucleotides are TGCGCCAGCAGCCGGGACATCGCCTACGAGCAGTACTTC.